The T cell receptor (beta chain) under discussion was sequenced for a study of cytomegalovirus exposure and HLA in healthy donors. Study-wide results and limits: Accounts indicate the classifier identified cytomegalovirus status with strong specificity and sensitivity.

On this clone: Its antigen is unidentified.

Donors were nominally healthy when sampled, though unrecorded immune exposures were likely. Germline V lookup: CDR1 SQVTM, CDR2 ANQGSEA. The CDR3 is 14 residues long. V lost 4 bases and J 0 bases, leaving 9 bases between the germline ends. PCR primers comprised 60 Vbeta and 13 Jbeta primers. Generated by immunoSEQ multiplex PCR, the TCRdb table keeps only in-frame clones and is missing some. The table has over 140,000 clones, roughly 79% seen once. The V gene is TRBV29-1, the J gene TRBJ2-2; possibly TRBD1 for D (5 bases). The sequencing input was PBMCs. The sequence was collected from a man younger than 40 in good health and CMV-seropositive. The CDR3 region is CSVVGAANTGELFF. In DNA form, the CDR3 reads TGCAGCGTTGTTGGGGCAGCGAACACCGGGGAGCTGTTTTTT.